The clone carrying this TCR beta chain has a handful of counts. As yet, its antigen is unknown. The V gene lost 5 bases and the J gene lost 5 bases, with 9 bases spanning the gap. The germline gives CDR1 SEHNR, CDR2 FQNEAQ (reference sequence). This CDR3 spans 12 amino acids. The data were obtained in a study of CD8 T cells in Susac syndrome. Whole-study results and caveats: Regarding the TCR sequencing and HLA analysis, the study admitted that a relatively small number of individuals were involved.

Sequencing of TCR beta covered CD8+ and CD4+ T cells obtained from blood. The CD8+ and CD4+ T cells were isolated magnetically using a negative isolation approach, whereas the TEMRA cells were enriched by FACS. An input of roughly 0.5 to 1 ug of RNA was subjected to reverse transcription using random hexamers. Amplification of TCR beta CDR3 across 54 Vbeta and 13 Jbeta was performed with immunoSEQ multiplex PCR. One entry per CDR3 protein results from TCRdb running MiXCR on the immunoSEQ multiplex PCR reads. The sample contains some 170,000 distinct CDR3 sequences, less than 95% of which appear only once.

V is TRBV7-9 and J is TRBJ2-5; D call uncertain. Input material: CD4+ T cells from PBMCs. The receptor was derived from a human donor in good health. The CDR3 coding sequence is TGTGCCAGCAGCCCCTTGCGGGAGACCCAGTACTTC. Translation: CASSPLRETQYF.